The text below deals with one T cell receptor (beta chain). This sample stems from a study of blood T cell repertoires in COVID-19. Study-level information: Samples representing acute and convalescent COVID-19 were sourced from the United States, Italy and Spain. Sources were T cells, B-cell-depleted T cells, or PBMCs; the material itself was cDNA or gDNA.

V was cut by 6 bases and J by 3 bases, with 17 bases left in between. Germline V gene lookup returns CDR1 SGHDN and CDR2 FVKESK. This CDR3 has 15 amino acids. TCRdb's table, derived via immunoSEQ multiplex PCR, lists solely in-frame clones and lacks some. Among 51,000 or so clones, around nine tenths were seen once, and the ten largest hold 9%. Material: peripheral blood. V is TRBV14 and J is TRBJ1-1; possibly TRBD1 for D (5 bases). The source of this sequence is an elderly man with active or convalescent COVID-19. The CDR3 is CASRAGGGVHTEAFF. As DNA, the CDR3 is TGTGCCAGCAGAGCTGGCGGGGGAGTACACACTGAAGCTTTCTTT.